The 5 T cell receptor beta chains below come from one sample, sequenced in a study of shared clonotypes between healthy human individuals. Sequencing used immunoSEQ multiplex PCR; TCRdb keeps in-frame clones, though not all of them. The sample yields around 700,000 clones, roughly 70% seen once. Sequenced material: memory CD4+ T cells sorted from blood. Specified subset: CD45RA-negative fraction. All receptors come from a woman in her 30s in good health.

The V gene is TRBV7-3, the J gene TRBJ2-2, with 8 bases fitting TRBD2. Unmatched junction bases numbered 3, after V lost 3 bases and J lost 3 bases. The germline gives CDR1 SGHTA, CDR2 FQGTGA. This CDR3 has 15 residues. The CDR3 reads CASSFGTRYTGELFF. For the CDR3, the DNA is TGTGCCAGCAGCTTCGGGACTAGGTACACCGGGGAGCTGTTTTTT.

Of note for this clone: This sequence is one base from a far larger clone and is likely a read error. The J gene is TRBJ2-7, the V gene TRBV5-8; 7 bases align to TRBD2. The V gene end was trimmed by 4 bases and the J gene end by 0 bases; junction bases not matched to a gene: 4. Germline V gene sequence: CDR1 SGHTS, CDR2 YDEGEE. The CDR3 runs 14 residues. CDR3 DNA: TGTGCCAGCAGCATACAGCGGGACTCCTACGAGCAGTACTTC. Residues: CASSIQRDSYEQYF.

The CDR3 is CASSYPAGSTDTQYF. The DNA of the CDR3 is TGTGCCAGCAGTTACCCCGCCGGGAGCACAGATACGCAGTATTTT. The chain has TRBV6-7 and TRBJ2-3; D is unresolved. TRBV6-7 is assigned to the ORF class and has an uncertain function. V gave up 2 bases and J gave up 0 bases, with 9 bases separating them. This CDR3 spans 15 amino acids.

J is TRBJ2-3 and V is TRBV30, with 9 bases matching TRBD1. This CDR3 comprises 14 residues. The germline V gene encodes CDR1 GTSNPN and CDR2 SVGIG (reference sequence). Unmatched junction bases numbered 1, after V lost 0 bases and J lost 3 bases. The CDR3 DNA is TGTGCCTGGAGTGTGGGACAGGGAACAGATACGCAGTATTTT. It yields the protein CAWSVGQGTDTQYF.

The chain employs TRBV28 and TRBJ1-4, with 8 bases lining up with TRBD1. The V gene end was trimmed by 5 bases and the J gene end by 0 bases; junction bases not matched to a gene: 11. Germline values: CDR1 MDHEN, CDR2 SYDVKM. The CDR3 contains 18 residues. CDR3 nucleotides: TGTGCCAGCAGTCCCTGGACAGGGATGGGGGCAACTAATGAAAAACTGTTTTTT. It specifies CASSPWTGMGATNEKLFF.